These T cell receptor beta chains were read from a single sample in a study of cytomegalovirus exposure and HLA in healthy donors. Sequencing used immunoSEQ multiplex PCR; TCRdb keeps in-frame clones, though not all of them. The sample has about 180,000 clones; 55% to 75% are singletons. The sample taken for sequencing was PBMCs. All receptors come from a human donor in good health. CDR3s include the opening cysteine and the closing phenylalanine or tryptophan. The D gene is left open where the match is weak. Size values are once, few and many counts, or a class for expanded clones, and some rows have none.

>.|TRBV2|.|TRBJ2-5
TGTGCCAGCAGTGATCGGCGGTCGTACCAAGAGACCCAGTACTTC
CASSDRRSYQETQYF
>.|TRBV13|TRBD2|TRBJ2-3
TGTGCCAGCAGACGCGGGGGAACTAGCACAGATACGCAGTATTTT
CASRRGGTSTDTQYF
>.|TRBV11-2|TRBD1|TRBJ1-2
TGTGCCAGCAGCTTTCCAGGGGGTATTCGGGGCTACACCTTC
CASSFPGGIRGYTF
>.|TRBV5-1|TRBD1|TRBJ2-5
TGCGCCAGCAGCTGGACAGGGGGCGGGGAGACCCAGTACTTC
CASSWTGGGETQYF
>.|TRBV30|TRBD1|TRBJ2-1
TGTGCCTGGAGTGCCGGGGACAGGAATAATCTCGGCTCCTACAATGAGCAGTTCTTC
CAWSAGDRNNLGSYNEQFF
>.|TRBV7-3|.|TRBJ1-2
TGTGCCAGCAGCTCCAAACAGGACAATCATGGCTACACCTTC
CASSSKQDNHGYTF
>.|TRBV15|TRBD2|TRBJ2-4
TGTGCCACCAGCAGAGAGCCCGGACTAGCACTTCAGTACTTC
CATSREPGLALQYF
>.|TRBV5-6|.|TRBJ2-7
TGTGCCAGCAGCAAGGGACTGGGGCGGGGGCAGTACTTC
CASSKGLGRGQYF
>.|TRBV9|TRBD1|TRBJ1-2
TGTGCCAGCACCAGGACAGGGGGCGAGACGGGCTACACCTTC
CASTRTGGETGYTF
>.|TRBV7-2|.|TRBJ1-2
TGTGCCAGCAGCTTAGTGCCGGAGAGCTATGGCTACACCTTC
CASSLVPESYGYTF
>.|TRBV19|.|TRBJ1-1
TGTGCCAGTAGTACCGAGCGGGGGCGGGTGAACACTGAAGCTTTCTTT
CASSTERGRVNTEAFF
>.|TRBV12-5|TRBD2|TRBJ2-2
TGTGCTAGTGGTTTGGTGGCCGCCCGGACTAGCGGGAACCTTTTTATGGACGGGGAGCTGTTTTTT
CASGLVAARTSGNLFMDGELFF
>once|TRBV6-1|.|TRBJ1-5
TGTGCCAGCAGTGAACCCTCGGTACAGCCCCAGCATTTT
CASSEPSVQPQHF
>.|TRBV5-1|TRBD2|TRBJ2-3
TGCGCCAGCAGCTCCTATCAGAGCGGGGGGCCAAGCACAGATACGCAGTATTTT
CASSSYQSGGPSTDTQYF
>.|TRBV5-1|.|TRBJ2-7
TGCGCCAGCAGCTTGGGGGCCCAGGGCACCTACGAGCAGTACTTC
CASSLGAQGTYEQYF
>.|TRBV27|TRBD2|TRBJ2-3
TGTGCCAGCAGTCCCCTCTGGCGGGGGATCACAGATACGCAGTATTTT
CASSPLWRGITDTQYF
>.|TRBV7-9|.|TRBJ2-7
TGTGCCAGCAGCCCGGGACTGTCCTACGAGCAGTACTTC
CASSPGLSYEQYF
>.|TRBV7-2|.|TRBJ1-3
TGTGCCAGCTCGTACACAGCCTCTGGAAACACCATATATTTT
CASSYTASGNTIYF
>.|TRBV7-9|TRBD2|TRBJ2-3
TGTGCCAGCAGCTTAGCCATGGGCGGGGGTCCCACAGATACGCAGTATTTT
CASSLAMGGGPTDTQYF
>.|TRBV5-1|TRBD1|TRBJ2-5
TGCGCCAGCAGCTCAAAATCCATCTCCGGGACAGGGGCGTTAGAGACCCAGTACTTC
CASSSKSISGTGALETQYF
>.|TRBV6-1|.|TRBJ2-7
TGTGCCAGCAGTTTGGACACATGGGGATACTACGAGCAGTACTTC
CASSLDTWGYYEQYF
>.|TRBV6-5|TRBD2|TRBJ2-7
TGTGCCAGCAGTTACGGGGTAGCGGGGAGCTACGAGCAGTACTTC
CASSYGVAGSYEQYF
>once|TRBV19|.|TRBJ2-3
TGTGCCAGTAGTTATGGTAGCGGTTACACAGATACGCAGTATTTT
CASSYGSGYTDTQYF
>.|TRBV10-3|TRBD1|TRBJ2-5
TGTGCCATCAGCAAAACGGGACAGGGTGGTTCAGAGACCCAGTACTTC
CAISKTGQGGSETQYF
>.|TRBV2|.|TRBJ1-4
TGTGCCAGCAGTGGGGGGGGCTCGGGGGAAAAACTGTTTTTT
CASSGGGSGEKLFF
>.|TRBV11-3|TRBD2|TRBJ2-7
TGTGCCAGCAGCTTAGGGGGGGGATACGAGCAGTACTTC
CASSLGGGYEQYF
>.|TRBV11-2|TRBD2|TRBJ2-5
TGTGCCAGCAGCTTAGCTCGGGGGGGGACCCAAGAGACCCAGTACTTC
CASSLARGGTQETQYF
>.|TRBV5-1|.|TRBJ1-6
TGCGCCAGCAGCCCAGGAAATTCAGGGTTTTCACCCCTCCACTTT
CASSPGNSGFSPLHF
>.|TRBV5-1|.|TRBJ1-4
TGCGCCAGCAGCTTAACAGCAACTAATGAAAAACTGTTTTTT
CASSLTATNEKLFF
>.|TRBV27|.|TRBJ1-5
TGTGCCAGCAGACTTGGGGGGGGCAATCAGCCCCAGCATTTT
CASRLGGGNQPQHF
>few|TRBV6-6|.|TRBJ1-2
TGTGCCAGCACCAAGCGGGGGACTGGCTATGGCTACACCTTC
CASTKRGTGYGYTF
>.|TRBV18|.|TRBJ1-6
TGTGCCAGCTCACCTTACACAAATTCACCCCTCCACTTT
CASSPYTNSPLHF
>.|TRBV19|TRBD1|TRBJ2-6
TGTGCCAGTAGTAAACAGGGGGTCAACGTCCTGACTTTC
CASSKQGVNVLTF
>.|TRBV19|.|TRBJ2-7
TGTGCCAGTAGGGGTTCAGGCGAGCAGTACTTC
CASRGSGEQYF
>.|TRBV5-6|TRBD2|TRBJ2-7
TGTGCCAGCAGCTTGGCAGGACTAGCGGTCTACGAGCAGTACTTC
CASSLAGLAVYEQYF
>.|TRBV7-2|.|TRBJ1-1
TGTGCCAGCAGCTCGGAGGGGCTTGGGGTCACTGAAGCTTTCTTT
CASSSEGLGVTEAFF
>.|TRBV7-8|TRBD1|TRBJ2-5
TGTGCCAGCAGCCAGCGGACAGGGTCAGAGACCCAGTACTTC
CASSQRTGSETQYF
>.|TRBV25-1|.|TRBJ2-3
TGTGCCAGCAGTGAATTGGGCGGGTCGATCACAGATACGCAGTATTTT
CASSELGGSITDTQYF
>.|TRBV19|TRBD2|TRBJ2-3
TGTGCCAGTAGTATAATAGGGAGGGAGACGCAGTATTTT
CASSIIGRETQYF
>once|TRBV6-6|.|TRBJ2-1
TGTGCCAGCAGTTACGGCAGTGAGCAGTTCTTC
CASSYGSEQFF
>.|TRBV19|TRBD2|TRBJ2-7
TGTGCCACCGGACTAGCCTACGAGCAGTACTTC
CATGLAYEQYF
>.|TRBV2|.|TRBJ1-5
TGTGCCAGCAGCCCACCCGGCGGCAGAAGTCAGCCCCAGCATTTT
CASSPPGGRSQPQHF